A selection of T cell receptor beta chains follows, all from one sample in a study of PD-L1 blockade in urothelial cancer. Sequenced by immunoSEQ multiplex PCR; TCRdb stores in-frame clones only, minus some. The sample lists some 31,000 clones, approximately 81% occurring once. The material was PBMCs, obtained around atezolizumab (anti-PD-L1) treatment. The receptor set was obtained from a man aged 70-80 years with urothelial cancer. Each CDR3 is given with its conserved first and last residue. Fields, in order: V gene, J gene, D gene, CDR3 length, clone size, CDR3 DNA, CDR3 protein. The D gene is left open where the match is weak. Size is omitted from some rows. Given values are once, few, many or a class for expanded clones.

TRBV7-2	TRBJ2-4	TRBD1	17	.	TGTGCCAGCAGCTCCTCTCCGACAGGGTACCCAAAAAACATTCAGTACTTC	CASSSSPTGYPKNIQYF
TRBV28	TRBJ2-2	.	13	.	TGTGCCACCCAAGAGGAGTTCACCGGGGAGCTGTTTTTT	CATQEEFTGELFF
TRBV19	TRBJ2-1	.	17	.	TGTGCCAGTAGTCCGTTCGTCAGGTCGAGCTCCTACAATGAGCAGTTCTTC	CASSPFVRSSSYNEQFF
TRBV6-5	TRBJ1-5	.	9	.	TGTGCCCGCATTCCGGCCCAGCATTTT	CARIPAQHF
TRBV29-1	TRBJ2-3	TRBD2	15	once	TGCAGCGTTGTCCGGACTAGCGGGGCCCCAGATACGCAGTATTTT	CSVVRTSGAPDTQYF
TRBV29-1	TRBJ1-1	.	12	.	TGCAGCGTTGAAGATACGGGGACTGAAGCTTTCTTT	CSVEDTGTEAFF
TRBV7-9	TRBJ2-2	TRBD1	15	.	TGTGCCAGCAGCTTGGGGCAGGGGGCGATCGGGGAGCTATTTTTT	CASSLGQGAIGELFF
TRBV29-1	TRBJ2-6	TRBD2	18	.	TGCAGCGTTGAATCTAGGAGCGGGATTGGCTCTGGGGCCAACGTCCTGACTTTC	CSVESRSGIGSGANVLTF
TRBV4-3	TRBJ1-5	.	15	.	TGCGCCAGCAGCCTTGACAGGTCGCGCAATCAGCCCCAGCATTTT	CASSLDRSRNQPQHF
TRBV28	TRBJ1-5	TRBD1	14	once	TGTGCCAGCAGTCGTAGACAGGGGGATGCGCCCCAGCATTTT	CASSRRQGDAPQHF
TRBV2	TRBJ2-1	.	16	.	TGTGCCAGCAGTGAAACCTGGCCCCCCTCCTACAATGAGCAGTTCTTC	CASSETWPPSYNEQFF
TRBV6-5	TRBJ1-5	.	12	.	TGTGCCAGCAGCAGGGGCAATCAGCCCCAGCATTTT	CASSRGNQPQHF
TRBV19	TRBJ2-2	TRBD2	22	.	TGTGCCAGTAGTATAGATCCCCCCACGACTAGCGGGAGAATTTTTCGGGCCGGGGAGCTGTTTTTT	CASSIDPPTTSGRIFRAGELFF
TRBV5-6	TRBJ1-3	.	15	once	TGTGCCAGCAGCTTACCGACAGGCTCTGGAAACACCATATATTTT	CASSLPTGSGNTIYF
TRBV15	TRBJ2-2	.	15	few	TGTGCCACCAGCTCATTGACAGGTTACACCGGGGAGCTGTTTTTT	CATSSLTGYTGELFF
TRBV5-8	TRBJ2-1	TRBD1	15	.	TGTGCCAGCAGCTTAGCAGGGGGTAGGGACAATGAGCAGTTCTTC	CASSLAGGRDNEQFF
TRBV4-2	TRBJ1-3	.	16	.	TGTGCCAGCAGCCAAGAGACGGGGTTTGGTGGAAACACCATATATTTT	CASSQETGFGGNTIYF
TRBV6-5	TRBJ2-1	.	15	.	TGTGCCAGCAGTTACAGTCGAATAGCCCAACAAGGGCAGTTCTTC	CASSYSRIAQQGQFF
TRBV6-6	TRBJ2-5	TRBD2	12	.	TGTGCCGCGGGAGGGCGAGAGGAGACCCAGTACTTC	CAAGGREETQYF
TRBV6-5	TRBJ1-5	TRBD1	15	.	TGTGCCAGCTCGGACCTACAGGGGCCCCATCAGCCCCAGCATTTT	CASSDLQGPHQPQHF
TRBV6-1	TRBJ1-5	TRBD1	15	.	TGTGCCAGCAGTGAAGCCGGGACAGGAGATCAGCCCCAGCATTTT	CASSEAGTGDQPQHF
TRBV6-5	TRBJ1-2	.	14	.	TGTGCCACCCTAGGCCAAAACTTTAACTATGGCTACACCTTC	CATLGQNFNYGYTF
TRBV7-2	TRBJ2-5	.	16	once	TGTGCCAGCAGCCCCCAAGCCCCCGGCGGGAAAGAGACCCAGTACTTC	CASSPQAPGGKETQYF
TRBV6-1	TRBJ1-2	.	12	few	TGTGCCAGCAGCCGGACAGACTATGGCTACACCTTC	CASSRTDYGYTF
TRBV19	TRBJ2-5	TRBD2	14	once	TGTGCCAGTAGATCCAGCGGGGGGAGCAAGACCCAGTACTTC	CASRSSGGSKTQYF
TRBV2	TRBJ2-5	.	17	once	TGTGCCAGCAGTGAAGCGCTTCAGGGGCAGTACGAGGAGACCCAGTACTTC	CASSEALQGQYEETQYF
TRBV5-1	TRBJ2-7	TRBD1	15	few	TGCGCCAGCAGCTTGCTGGGACAGGGTATCGACGAGCAGTACTTC	CASSLLGQGIDEQYF
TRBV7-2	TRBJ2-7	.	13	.	TGTGCCAGCAGCCAGGACTTGAACTACGAGCAGTACTTC	CASSQDLNYEQYF
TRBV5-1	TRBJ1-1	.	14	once	TGCGCCAGCAGCGCCACGAGGATGAACACTGAAGCTTTCTTT	CASSATRMNTEAFF
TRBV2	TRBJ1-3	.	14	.	TGTGCCAGCAGTGACCAGGGCTCTGGAAACACCATATATTTT	CASSDQGSGNTIYF
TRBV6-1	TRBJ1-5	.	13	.	TGTGCCAGCGGAGCGGACCTAGGGCAGCCCCAGCATTTT	CASGADLGQPQHF
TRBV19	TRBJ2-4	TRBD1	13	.	TGTGCCAGTAGTTCTGACAGGGACGGCATTCAGTACTTC	CASSSDRDGIQYF
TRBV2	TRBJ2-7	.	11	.	TGTGCCAGTAGAGTCTCCTACGAGCAGTACTTC	CASRVSYEQYF
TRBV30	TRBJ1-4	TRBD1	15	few	TGTGCCTGGGGGCTGAAGACAGGGGGGAATGAAAAACTGTTTTTT	CAWGLKTGGNEKLFF
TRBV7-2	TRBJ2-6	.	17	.	TGTGCCAGCAGCTTAAGTACCCGCAGCTCTGGGGCCAACGTCCTGACTTTC	CASSLSTRSSGANVLTF
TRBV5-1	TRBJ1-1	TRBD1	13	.	TGCGCCAGCAGCCAGGGGGCGAACACTGAAGCTTTCTTT	CASSQGANTEAFF
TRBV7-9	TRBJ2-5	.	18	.	TGTGCCAGCAGCTTAAATTGGGCGGGCGAGAGAGGCAAAGAGACCCAGTACTTC	CASSLNWAGERGKETQYF
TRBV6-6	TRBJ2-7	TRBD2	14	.	TGTGCCAGCAAGGAGGCAGCGGGGGGTGACGAGCAGTACTTC	CASKEAAGGDEQYF
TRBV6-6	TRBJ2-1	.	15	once	TGTGCCAGCAGTTACACCACTGGCTCCTACAATGAGCAGTTCTTC	CASSYTTGSYNEQFF
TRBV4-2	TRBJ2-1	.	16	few	TGTGCCAGCAGGGAAGCAGGGGACGGGCATTACAATGAGCAGTTCTTC	CASREAGDGHYNEQFF
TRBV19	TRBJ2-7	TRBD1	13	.	TGTGCCAGTAGGCAACAGGGGCAATACGAGCAGTACTTC	CASRQQGQYEQYF
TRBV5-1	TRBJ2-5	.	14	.	TGCGCCAGCAGCCTCACGACAGTACAAGAGACCCAGTACTTC	CASSLTTVQETQYF
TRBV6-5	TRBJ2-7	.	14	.	TGTGCCAGCAGTTACTCGACCGGCGGCTACGAGCAGTACTTC	CASSYSTGGYEQYF
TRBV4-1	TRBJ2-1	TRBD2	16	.	TGCGCCAGCAGCCAAGATATAGCGGGGGCCGGGAATGAGCAGTTCTTC	CASSQDIAGAGNEQFF
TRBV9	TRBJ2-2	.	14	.	TGTGCCAGCAGTTGGGACACACGGACCGGGGAGCTGTTTTTT	CASSWDTRTGELFF